The clone carrying this T cell receptor (beta chain) was observed a handful of times. Antigen unknown. The sample originates from a study of cytomegalovirus exposure and HLA in healthy donors. Turning to the study itself: Among 150 million to 200 million T cells, an earlier analysis found roughly 120 million unique TCR beta sequences.

Study observations and caveats: Researchers counted roughly 150 TCR beta chains as cytomegalovirus-associated. In a later analysis, parvovirus B19, influenza, CMV and Epstein-Barr virus appeared linked to several top co-occurrence clusters.

PCR used 60 Vbeta primers and 13 Jbeta primers. Here immunoSEQ multiplex PCR was the method, and the copy in TCRdb shows in-frame clones only, minus some. The table lists some 100,000 clones, more than 60% of them singletons. Deletions cut 2 bases from V and 2 bases from J, with 10 bases between. The length of the CDR3 is 15 residues. In germline, CDR1 is ENHRY, CDR2 SYGVKD. The sequenced material came from PBMCs. This rearrangement joins TRBV10-3 to TRBJ2-1; D perhaps matches TRBD2 (6 bases). This TCR came from a woman aged 18-29 years in good health and CMV-seropositive. DNA for the CDR3: TGTGCCATCAGTGAGATTAGCGGAGCCTACAATGAGCAGTTCTTC. It translates to CAISEISGAYNEQFF.